Presented here are 3 T cell receptor beta chains from one specimen sequenced in a study of T cell responses to AZD1222 COVID-19 vaccine. Sequencing was performed with immunoSEQ multiplex PCR; in TCRdb, only in-frame clones are kept and a portion is missing. The sample holds some 110,000 clones, 65% to 85% seen once. The sample here was peripheral blood, taken on day 0 of AZD1222 vaccination. These receptors originate from an adult in good health.

CDR3 in amino acids: CASSLEEWVDTQYF. The CDR3 region has the DNA TGTGCCAGCAGCTTAGAGGAATGGGTCGATACGCAGTATTTT. The rearrangement uses TRBV7-9 and TRBJ2-3; no definite D call. CDR3 length: 14 residues. Per germline, CDR1 SEHNR and CDR2 FQNEAQ (reference sequence). Trimming stripped 1 base from V and 6 bases from J, with 11 bases between.

The V call is TRBV2, the J call TRBJ2-5; the D call may be TRBD1 or TRBD2 (5 bases each). CDR1 and CDR2 (germline): SNHLY, FYNNEI. Trimming removed 8 bases from V and 5 bases from J, with 12 bases in between. CDR3 length: 12 amino acids. The CDR3 nucleotides read TGTGCCAGCCAGCGCGAGGGGGAGACCCAGTACTTC. Its translation is CASQREGETQYF.

The CDR3 here is CASSLDRIRYEQYF. The CDR3 coding sequence is TGTGCCAGCAGCTTAGACAGGATTCGATACGAGCAGTACTTC. The chain carries TRBV11-2 and TRBJ2-7; no clear D. This CDR3 spans 14 amino acids. CDR1 and CDR2 from the germline V gene are SGHAT and FQNNGV. V was trimmed by 0 bases and J by 4 bases, leaving 10 bases between them.